This passage covers 30 T cell receptor beta chains from one sample sequenced in a study of tumor-infiltrating lymphocytes in oesophageal squamous cell carcinoma (TCRdb year 2016). Library preparation was by PCR. The listed sequencing device is Illumina HiSeq 2000. TCRdb reran the public reads through fastp at Q25 and MiXCR, keeping productive beta chains. Rows with a matching CDR3 protein are joined into one entry that keeps the most common DNA and genes. This sample lists around 21,000 distinct CDR3 sequences; more than 40% were detected once. The ten largest clones capture 10% to 13% of the sample. Specimen: normal esophageal tissue next to the tumor. Receptors originate from a male donor with esophageal squamous cell carcinoma.

Only a few counts were recorded for this clonotype. V is TRBV7-9 and J is TRBJ2-3; 12 bases agree with TRBD2. The J call is doubtful: the DNA matches TRBJ2-1 better. The CDR3 totals 15 residues. Looked up from germline, CDR1 is SEHNR and CDR2 is FQNEAQ (reference sequence). CDR3 protein: CASSRTSGESNEQFF. CDR3 DNA: TGTGCCAGCAGCCGGACTAGCGGGGAGAGTAATGAGCAGTTCTTC.

The V call is TRBV27, the J call TRBJ1-5; D gene uncertain. The V end lost 5 bases, the J end lost 5 bases, and 7 bases lay between the germline ends. Per the germline V gene, CDR1 is MNHEY and CDR2 is SMNVEV (reference sequence). The CDR3 has 12 residues. This CDR3 is CASSPPDQPQHF. The CDR3 bases are TGTGCCAGCAGTCCACCCGATCAGCCCCAGCATTTT.

This clonotype was seen ten or more times. The V gene is TRBV7-9, the J gene TRBJ2-1, with D uncertain. Germline CDR1 reads SEHNR; CDR2 reads FQNEAQ (reference sequence). The CDR3 runs 14 residues. V was cut by 3 bases and J by 5 bases, with 11 bases left in between. CDR3 coding DNA: TGTGCCAGCAGCTTGAGCGACTCAAACAATGAGCAGTTCTTC. This translates into CASSLSDSNNEQFF.

The gene calls are TRBV30 and TRBJ2-5; TRBD2 matches at 15 bases. The DNA end is more similar to TRBJ2-1, so the J call may be wrong. This CDR3 is 16 amino acids long. From germline, CDR1 is GTSNPN and CDR2 SVGIG (reference sequence). The CDR3 DNA is TGTGCCTGGACCCAGTGGACTAGCGGGAGGGCCAATGAGCAGTTCTTC. It specifies CAWTQWTSGRANEQFF.

In its sample, this clonotype was seen many times. V usage is TRBV10-2 and J usage is TRBJ2-1; D unresolved. V lost 3 bases and J lost 5, with 20 bases in between. CDR1 WSHSY and CDR2 SAAADI come from the germline V gene. This CDR3 is 17 amino acids long. The CDR3 DNA reads as TGCGCCAGCAGTGACCTGACTCACGAAGCGAAAAACAATGAGCAGTTCTTC. Its protein is CASSDLTHEAKNNEQFF.

This clonotype was found many times. The CDR3 DNA sequence: TGTGCCAGCAGTTTAGGGACAATGTGGAATCAGCCCCAGCATTTT. Residues: CASSLGTMWNQPQHF. The chain has TRBV12-3 or TRBV12-4 and TRBJ1-5; TRBD1 might be the D (5 bases). The V end was cut by 1 base, the J end by 4 bases, with 11 bases between. CDR3 length: 15 amino acids.

This clonotype was recorded once. This chain uses TRBV7-3 with TRBJ2-7; D gene unclear. The J call could be wrong; TRBJ2-5 is a better fit for the DNA end. The CDR3 has 14 residues. Germline CDR1 is SGHTA and CDR2 is FQGTGA. CDR3 sequence: CASSISSPGETQYF. In DNA form, the CDR3 reads TGTGCCAGCAGCATAAGCAGTCCGGGTGAGACCCAGTACTTC.

In this sample, this clonotype turned up a few times. V is TRBV7-9 and J is TRBJ1-1; D is unresolved. The germline V gene has CDR1 SEHNR and CDR2 FQNEAQ (reference sequence). Trimming stripped 0 bases from V and 4 bases from J, with 6 bases between. This CDR3 spans 13 amino acids. The CDR3 DNA follows: TGTGCCAGCAGCTTAGCAGAGCCCACTGAAGCTTTCTTT. This gives the protein CASSLAEPTEAFF.

To note about this clonotype: As the CDR3 is not closed by the conserved phenylalanine or tryptophan, this likely results from a read error. The DNA is left out, because the CDR3 cannot be placed on it with certainty; the CDR3 is given as TCRdb lists it. The rearrangement links TRBV6-6 to TRBJ2-3; the listed D gene, TRBD2, was not tested against the DNA. The CDR3 has 19 residues if both end residues are counted. In germline, CDR1 is MNHNY, CDR2 SVGAGI (reference sequence). CDR3 residues: CASSYASSGGSYNEQFFGP.

At least ten counts were recorded for this clonotype. V and J are TRBV4-2 and TRBJ2-5; D is perhaps TRBD1 (5 bases). From germline, CDR1 is LGHNA and CDR2 YNFKEQ. This CDR3 comprises 14 residues. The V and J ends lost 1 base and 3 bases respectively, with 9 bases between them. CDR3 nucleotide sequence: TGTGCCAGCAGCCAAGTCGACAGCGAAGAGACCCAGTACTTC. Protein: CASSQVDSEETQYF.

In its sample, this clonotype was seen a few times. V is TRBV28 and J is TRBJ2-6; 9 bases agree with TRBD1. J was trimmed by 18 bases and V by 5 bases; bases with no gene match: 14. The CDR3 loop spans 14 amino acids. The germline gives CDR1 MDHEN, CDR2 SYDVKM. For the CDR3, the DNA is TGTGCCAGCAGTCTCGGACAGGGGAGAGGTGTAAGGACTTTC. Protein product: CASSLGQGRGVRTF.

The J gene is TRBJ2-3, the V gene TRBV20-1, with 7 positions matching TRBD2. The CDR3 extends over 14 amino acids. Per germline, CDR1 DFQATT and CDR2 SNEGSKA (reference sequence). The trim removed 7 bases at V and 0 bases at J, leaving 7 bases unmatched. CDR3 loop: CSVQAGASTDTQYF. The CDR3 DNA reads TGCAGTGTCCAGGCGGGAGCGAGCACAGATACGCAGTATTTT.

The chain has TRBV28 and TRBJ2-1; D remains ambiguous. TRBJ2-7 matches the DNA end more closely, so the J call is doubtful. The length of the CDR3 is 15 residues. Per the germline V gene, CDR1 is MDHEN and CDR2 is SYDVKM. The CDR3 DNA follows: TGTGCCAGCAGCCAGCACCCGGGCCAAACCTACGAGCAGTACTTC. The encoded protein is CASSQHPGQTYEQYF.

The chain is built from TRBV19 and TRBJ2-5; D may correspond to TRBD1 or TRBD2 (5 bases each). V was shortened by 6 bases and J by 1 base, with 12 bases between the two germline ends. The CDR3 runs to 14 residues. From germline, CDR1 is LNHDA and CDR2 SQIVND (reference sequence). The CDR3 is CASSPGTSQETQYF. CDR3 DNA: TGTGCCAGTAGCCCCGGGACCTCCCAAGAGACCCAGTACTTC.

The chain joins TRBV28 to TRBJ2-1; D gene uncertain. Germline loops: CDR1 MDHEN, CDR2 SYDVKM. The CDR3 consists of 12 residues. V was shortened by 5 bases and J by 6 bases, with 8 bases between the two germline ends. CDR3 region: CASSPQLNEQFF. The CDR3 coding sequence is TGTGCCAGCAGTCCCCAACTCAATGAGCAGTTCTTC.

This clonotype was detected many times. The chain links TRBV11-3 to TRBJ2-5; no reliable D call. This CDR3 contains 11 residues. Germline V gene sequence: CDR1 SGHNT, CDR2 YENEEA. V lost 6 bases to trimming and J lost 2 bases, with 4 bases between them. The DNA of the CDR3 is TGTGCCAGCAGTCTTCAAGAGACCCAGTACTTC. This encodes CASSLQETQYF.

This chain connects TRBV7-6 to TRBJ2-6; no clear D gene. The J call is in doubt because the DNA end fits TRBJ2-7 better. The CDR3 sequence is 14 residues long. Per the germline V gene, CDR1 is SGHVS and CDR2 is FNYEAQ. In DNA, the CDR3 is TGTGCCAGCAACTATACCACGGTCTCCTACGAGCAGTACTTC. Translating gives CASNYTTVSYEQYF.

CDR3 region: CASSTPKSSYNEQFF. CDR3 coding DNA: TGTGCCAGCAGCACTCCCAAGAGCTCCTACAATGAGCAGTTCTTC. The V and J genes are TRBV5-3 and TRBJ2-1; no firm D call. TRBV5-3 is marked as an open reading frame, function uncertain. This CDR3 region has 15 residues. The V end lost 8 bases, the J end lost 0 bases, and 15 bases lay between the germline ends.

Concerning this clonotype itself: In this CDR3 the conserved last residue, phenylalanine or tryptophan, is missing, so a read error is likely. The DNA is left out, because the CDR3 cannot be placed on it with certainty; the CDR3 is given as TCRdb lists it. The CDR3 region is CAGRLGQGRDYGYTFGS. The rearrangement joins TRBV5-6 to TRBJ2-7; the DNA was not used to check the table's D call, TRBD1. The CDR3 spans 17 residues, counting both ends. CDR1 SGHDT and CDR2 YYEEEE come from the germline V gene.

The chain joins TRBV7-6 to TRBJ2-2; D not resolved. V lost 5 bases, J lost 0 bases, and 16 bases lay in between. CDR1 is SGHVS, CDR2 FNYEAQ, per germline. CDR3 length: 17 residues. CDR3 DNA: TGTGCCAGCAGCAAGCCGATATCCGCCGCGAACACCGGGGAGCTGTTTTTT. Residues: CASSKPISAANTGELFF. The whole variable domain, remainder taken from reference TRBV7-6 and TRBJ2-2, is GAGVSQSPRYKVTKRGQDVALRCDPISGHVSLYWYRQALGQGPEFLTYFNYEAQQDKSGLPNDRFSAERPEGSISTLTIQRTEQRDSAMYRCASSKPISAANTGELFFGEGSRLTVL.

Worth noting for this clonotype: The CDR3 does not end in the conserved phenylalanine or tryptophan, so this is likely a read error. The DNA is omitted, as the CDR3 cannot be located on it reliably, and the CDR3 follows TCRdb's listing. V is TRBV7-2 and J is TRBJ2-7; the table calls TRBD1, which could not be checked here. Ends included, the CDR3 has 18 residues. Looked up from germline, CDR1 is SGHTA and CDR2 is FQGNSA. The CDR3: CASSLVPLTGDDGYTFGS.

This CDR3 reads CASSGRQLQETQYF. CDR3 nucleotide sequence: TGTGCCAGCAGCGGTCGACAACTCCAAGAGACCCAGTACTTC. The chain has TRBV7-2 and TRBJ2-5; no firm D call. Trimming left V 5 bases short and J 1 base short, with 11 bases between. The CDR3 consists of 14 residues. Germline V gene data show CDR1 as SGHTA and CDR2 as FQGNSA.

For this clonotype: The final CDR3 position lacks the conserved phenylalanine or tryptophan, pointing to a likely read error. No DNA is shown, since the ends of the CDR3 on it are uncertain; the CDR3 is the one TCRdb lists. The V gene is TRBV7-3, the J gene TRBJ2-3; the table names TRBD2, a call not compared with the DNA. Counting both end residues, the CDR3 totals 15 amino acids. Germline V gene lookup returns CDR1 SGHTA and CDR2 FQGTGA. CDR3 amino acids: CASSLSRDNEQFFGP.

The CDR3 coding sequence is TGTGCCAGCAGCGAAGCCCAGGGTACCAAAAACATTCAGTACTTC. This codes for CASSEAQGTKNIQYF. The chain links TRBV6-2 or TRBV6-3 to TRBJ2-4, with D tentatively TRBD1 (5 bases). The V gene's germline CDR1 is MNHEY and CDR2 SVGEGT. The CDR3 runs 15 residues. V lost 6 bases to trimming and J lost 2 bases, with 14 bases between them.

For this clonotype: Possible read error: a much larger clone is one base away. The V gene is TRBV19, the J gene TRBJ2-3; D unclear. The DNA end favors TRBJ2-1, so the J call may be wrong. Per the germline V gene, CDR1 is LNHDA and CDR2 is SQIVND (reference sequence). This CDR3 has 14 residues. The CDR3 spells CASSIRLRIYEQFF. The CDR3, as DNA: TGTGCCAGTAGTATTCGTCTACGAATCTACGAGCAGTTCTTC.

This chain links TRBV7-4 with TRBJ2-2; D gene uncertain. V gave up 1 base and J gave up 3 bases, with 6 bases separating them. This CDR3 region has 14 residues. Looked up from germline, CDR1 is SGHVT and CDR2 is SQSDAQ. The CDR3 protein is CASSLGGDTGELFF. The CDR3 region has the DNA TGTGCCAGCAGCTTAGGTGGAGACACCGGGGAGCTGTTTTTT.

Within the sample, this clonotype is medium-sized. A much larger clonotype is one base distant, so this may be a read error. The genes are TRBV27 and TRBJ2-5, with 8 nucleotides matching TRBD2. Germline-derived CDR1 and CDR2 are MNHEY and SMNVEV (reference sequence). The junction had 19 bases not matched to a gene; V was cut back by 5 bases and J by 11 bases. The CDR3 has 16 residues. CDR3 loop: CASSLTSGALYNEQYF. The CDR3 DNA sequence: TGTGCCAGCAGTCTCACTAGCGGAGCACTCTACAATGAGCAGTACTTC.

The V gene is TRBV10-3, the J gene TRBJ2-5, with TRBD1 identical over 8 bases. Germline CDR1 and CDR2: ENHRY and SYGVKD. CDR3 length: 12 residues. The V and J ends lost 5 bases and 11 bases, in that order; junction bases with no gene match: 7. The CDR3 region has the DNA TGTGCCATCAGTCAGGGGGCTGGAGAGCAGTACTTC. This translates into CAISQGAGEQYF.

Worth noting for this clonotype: A much larger clonotype is one base distant, so this may be a read error. This CDR3 fails to terminate in the conserved phenylalanine or tryptophan, so it likely reflects a read error. The V and J genes are TRBV5-6 and TRBJ2-3, with D hard to call. The ends were cut back, 5 bases at V and 3 bases at J, with 7 bases in the middle. The germline gives CDR1 SGHDT, CDR2 YYEEEE. This CDR3 spans 12 amino acids. The CDR3 bases are TGTGCCAGCAGGTTGATGACAGATACGCAGTATTTA. It is translated as CASRLMTDTQYL.

This clonotype was detected ten times or more. This may be a read error, as it is one base from a much larger clone. The rearrangement uses TRBV6-1 and TRBJ2-1; the match to TRBD2 covers 11 bases. The DNA matches TRBJ2-7 better at its end, which makes the J call doubtful. This CDR3 region has 18 residues. The germline gives CDR1 MNHNS, CDR2 SASEGT. For the CDR3, the DNA is TGTGCCAGCAGTTCCCGGACTAGCGGGCACCCCTCCTACAATGAGCAGTACTTC. Protein sequence: CASSSRTSGHPSYNEQYF.